This T cell receptor beta chain is from a study of blood T cell repertoires in COVID-19. Background on the study: The United States, Italy and Spain provided the acute and convalescent COVID-19 samples.

In the original processing: How many nucleated cells were present was estimated from reference gene primer amplification. The repertoire was sequenced with immunoSEQ multiplex PCR; TCRdb's copy has only in-frame clones and lacks some. The V and J calls and clone size were taken over from that table, and D and trimming were inferred from the DNA. The repertoire consists of a few hundred thousand clones, with approximately 89% occurring once and the leading ten covering roughly 9.8%. The germline V gene encodes CDR1 SNHLY and CDR2 FYNNEI. Trimming cost V 6 bases and J 5 bases; bases outside gene matches: 6. CDR3 length: 14 residues.

The sequence derives from a man aged 35-49 years who had recovered from COVID-19. Material for sequencing was peripheral blood. V and J are TRBV2 and TRBJ2-3; 9 bases line up with TRBD2. The CDR3 reads CASSAGLAVDTQYF. DNA of the CDR3: TGTGCCAGCAGCGCGGGACTAGCAGTAGATACGCAGTATTTT. Complete variable domain (other parts from reference TRBV2 and TRBJ2-3): EPEVTQTPSHQVTQMGQEVILRCVPISNHLYFYWYRQILGQKVEFLVSFYNNEISEKSEIFDDQFSVERPDGSNFTLKIRSTKLEDSAMYFCASSAGLAVDTQYFGPGTRLTVL.